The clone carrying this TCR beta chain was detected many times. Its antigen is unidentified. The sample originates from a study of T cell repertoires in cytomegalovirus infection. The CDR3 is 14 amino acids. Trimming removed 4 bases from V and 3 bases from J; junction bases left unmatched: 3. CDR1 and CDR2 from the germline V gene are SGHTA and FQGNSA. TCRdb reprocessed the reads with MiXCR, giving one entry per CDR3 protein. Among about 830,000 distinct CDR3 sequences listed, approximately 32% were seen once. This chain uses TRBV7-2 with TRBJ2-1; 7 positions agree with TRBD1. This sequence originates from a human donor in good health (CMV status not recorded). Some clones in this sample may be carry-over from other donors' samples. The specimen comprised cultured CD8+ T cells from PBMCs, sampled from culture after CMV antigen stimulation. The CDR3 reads CASSSQGNYNEQFF. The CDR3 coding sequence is TGTGCCAGCAGCTCACAGGGGAACTACAATGAGCAGTTCTTC.